This T cell receptor beta chain was documented in a study of T-cell reconstitution after alpha-beta-depleted transplantation in children. Study-wide results and caveats: After transplant, at about two months, alpha-beta T cells were reportedly derived from several hundred expanded graft clones. Newly made T cells mostly supplied T-cell counts and diversity one year after transplant. Surviving recipient T cells and thymic progenitors produced the high day-60 TCRbeta diversity seen in some patients.

This clonotype has a count of ten or more. Antigen: not known. Unique molecular identifiers featured in how the TCRbeta library was prepared. TCRdb analysed the PCR reads with MiXCR anew, one entry per CDR3 protein. The profile shows tens of thousands of distinct CDR3 sequences, around 7% of them singletons. Looked up from germline, CDR1 is SEHNR and CDR2 is FQNEAQ (reference sequence). The CDR3 is 13 amino acids. The V end was cut by 2 bases, the J end by 6 bases, with 10 bases between. The chain combines TRBV7-9 with TRBJ1-2, with no clear D. The sequence came from a child under two years old who had a stem cell transplant for acute myeloid leukemia, so the T cells may come from the graft donor. The sequences come from peripheral blood, collected 60 days after TCRalphabeta/CD19-depleted stem cell transplant. This CDR3 is CASSLWQVNGYTF. Written as DNA, the CDR3 is TGTGCCAGCAGCTTATGGCAGGTGAATGGCTACACCTTC.